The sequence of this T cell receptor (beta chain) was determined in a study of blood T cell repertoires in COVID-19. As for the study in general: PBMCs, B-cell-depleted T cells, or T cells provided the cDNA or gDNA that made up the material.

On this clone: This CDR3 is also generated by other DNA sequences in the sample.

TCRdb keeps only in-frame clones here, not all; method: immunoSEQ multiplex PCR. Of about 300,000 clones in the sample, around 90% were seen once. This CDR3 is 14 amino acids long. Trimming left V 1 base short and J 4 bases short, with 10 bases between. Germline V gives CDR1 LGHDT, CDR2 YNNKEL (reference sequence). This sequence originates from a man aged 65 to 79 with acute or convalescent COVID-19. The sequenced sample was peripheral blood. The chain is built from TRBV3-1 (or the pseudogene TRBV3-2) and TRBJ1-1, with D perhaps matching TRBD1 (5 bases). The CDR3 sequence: CASSQVGGATEAFF. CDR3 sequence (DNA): TGTGCCAGCAGCCAAGTGGGGGGAGCCACTGAAGCTTTCTTT.